A single sample gave rise to the 22 T cell receptor beta chains below, sequenced in a study of T cell repertoires in cytomegalovirus infection. These receptors are not linked to any known antigen. MiXCR, run by TCRdb on the reads, gives a single entry per CDR3 protein. The sample has about 920,000 distinct CDR3 sequences; around 29% are singletons. This material consisted of cultured CD8+ T cells from PBMCs, taken from culture after CMV antigen stimulation. These receptors all stem from a human donor in good health (CMV status not recorded). Some clones in this sample may be carry-over from other donors' samples.

The CDR3 protein is CATPPEGRNYGYTF. The CDR3 region has the DNA TGTGCCACCCCTCCGGAGGGCCGGAACTATGGCTACACCTTC. This chain uses TRBV2 with TRBJ1-2; D uncertain. CDR1 SNHLY and CDR2 FYNNEI come from the germline V gene. This CDR3 has 14 residues. V was pared by 10 bases and J by 2 bases, with 17 bases between.

This clonotype was counted ten times or more. The rearrangement joins TRBV5-6 to TRBJ2-7; no clear D. The CDR3 extends over 16 amino acids. In germline, CDR1 is SGHDT, CDR2 YYEEEE. V was shortened by 5 bases and J by 2 bases, with 20 bases between the two germline ends. CDR3: CASSDGRFGSPYEQYF. The CDR3 nucleotides read TGTGCCAGCAGTGATGGCCGGTTCGGCTCCCCCTACGAGCAGTACTTC. Complete variable domain (other parts from reference TRBV5-6 and TRBJ2-7): DAGVTQSPTHLIKTRGQQVTLRCSPKSGHDTVSWYQQALGQGPQFIFQYYEEEERQRGNFPDRFSGHQFPNYSSELNVNALLLGDSALYLCASSDGRFGSPYEQYFGPGTRLTVT.

This clonotype was counted many times. V gene TRBV7-2 combines with J gene TRBJ1-6; 10 positions agree with TRBD1. CDR3 size: 15 residues. Looked up from germline, CDR1 is SGHTA and CDR2 is FQGNSA. The V segment lost 5 bases and the J segment 4 bases; nucleotides outside the gene matches: 2. The CDR3 sequence is CASSPGQGYNSPLHF. As DNA, the CDR3 is TGTGCCAGCAGCCCGGGACAGGGGTATAATTCACCCCTCCACTTT.

The genes are TRBV20-1 and TRBJ2-1; D is unclear. The V gene's germline CDR1 is DFQATT and CDR2 SNEGSKA (reference sequence). V lost 0 bases and J 2 bases, leaving 11 bases between the germline ends. The CDR3 spans 15 residues. CDR3 nucleotides: TGCAGTGCTAGAGATTGGCAAACGACCTACAATGAGCAGTTCTTC. Translating it yields CSARDWQTTYNEQFF.

This chain uses TRBV6-5 with TRBJ2-1, with 9 positions matching TRBD2. Germline V gene lookup returns CDR1 MNHEY and CDR2 SVGAGI. V dropped 2 bases and J dropped 3; count of bases not matched to a gene: 8. The CDR3 loop spans 17 amino acids. CDR3 sequence reads: CASSYGPSGGHYNEQFF. The CDR3 region has the DNA TGTGCCAGCAGTTACGGGCCCAGCGGGGGGCACTACAATGAGCAGTTCTTC.

The rearrangement joins TRBV9 to TRBJ2-1, with D possibly matching TRBD1 (6 bases). CDR1 SGDLS and CDR2 YYNGEE come from the germline V gene. With 3 bases removed from V and 4 bases from J, the gap between germline ends came to 11 bases. The CDR3 extends over 14 amino acids. The CDR3 region has the DNA TGTGCCAGCAGCGAAGGGGACATGTACAATGAGCAGTTCTTC. Residues: CASSEGDMYNEQFF.

To note about this clonotype: With a much larger clone just one base away, this may be a read error. This CDR3 is CASWDSTDTQYF. In nucleotides, the CDR3 is TGTGCCAGCTGGGACTCCACAGATACGCAGTATTTT. The chain is built from TRBV6-2 or TRBV6-3 and TRBJ2-3; D is possibly TRBD2 (6 bases). V gave up 8 bases and J gave up 2 bases, with 8 bases separating them. The CDR3 runs to 12 residues. In germline, CDR1 is MNHEY, CDR2 SVGEGT.

This clonotype appeared many times. The V and J genes are TRBV7-8 and TRBJ1-2, with TRBD1 as a possible D gene (5 bases). Germline V lookup: CDR1 SGHVS, CDR2 FQNEAQ. Trimming cost V 1 base and J 5 bases, with 20 bases left between them. This CDR3 is built from 17 residues. The CDR3 region has the DNA TGTGCCAGCAGCTTAGATCGGTATTTTGGGGCCCGGTATGGCTACACCTTC. This sequence encodes CASSLDRYFGARYGYTF.

The sample holds a few counts of this clonotype. As DNA, the CDR3 is TGCAGTGCTAGGGGCCCCTTCGGAGATACGCAGTATTTT. As protein: CSARGPFGDTQYF. The chain is built from TRBV20-1 and TRBJ2-3; D is ambiguous. CDR3 length: 13 residues. The ends were cut back, 3 bases at V and 5 bases at J, with 12 bases in the middle. The germline V gene has CDR1 DFQATT and CDR2 SNEGSKA (reference sequence).

This clonotype was detected ten times or more. V gene TRBV7-6 combines with J gene TRBJ2-3, with no clear D. Trimming removed 5 bases from V and 6 bases from J, with 9 bases in between. Germline V lookup: CDR1 SGHVS, CDR2 FNYEAQ. The CDR3 has 12 amino acids. CDR3 loop: CASSPEADTQYF. The CDR3 bases are TGTGCCAGCAGCCCAGAGGCGGATACGCAGTATTTT. Full variable domain (missing parts from reference TRBV7-6 and TRBJ2-3): GAGVSQSPRYKVTKRGQDVALRCDPISGHVSLYWYRQALGQGPEFLTYFNYEAQQDKSGLPNDRFSAERPEGSISTLTIQRTEQRDSAMYRCASSPEADTQYFGPGTRLTVL.

The table lists this clonotype with a count of one. This sequence joins TRBV4-1 and TRBJ2-3; TRBD2 aligns across 10 bases. Per the germline V gene, CDR1 is MGHRA and CDR2 is YSYEKL. The trim removed 5 bases at V and 0 bases at J, leaving 8 bases unmatched. CDR3 length: 17 residues. The chain's CDR3 is CASSVLAGEFSTDTQYF. The CDR3 DNA is TGCGCCAGCAGCGTCCTAGCGGGGGAGTTTAGCACAGATACGCAGTATTTT.

This clonotype was counted a few times. The chain uses TRBV7-6 and TRBJ1-4; 7 bases fit TRBD1. CDR3 length: 14 amino acids. V was pared by 5 bases and J by 8 bases, with 8 bases of the junction left unmatched. Germline CDR1 reads SGHVS; CDR2 reads FNYEAQ. CDR3 sequence (DNA): TGTGCCAGCAGCCCGAGGACAGGCCGCGAAAAACTGTTTTTT. As protein: CASSPRTGREKLFF.

The gene calls are TRBV10-3 and TRBJ1-2; 7 bases agree with TRBD1. This CDR3 comprises 15 residues. The V segment lost 6 bases and the J segment 0 bases; nucleotides outside the gene matches: 7. Germline CDR1 ENHRY, CDR2 SYGVKD. In nucleotides, the CDR3 is TGTGCCATCAGGACGGGGACAGAAGCTAACTATGGCTACACCTTC. Translation gives CAIRTGTEANYGYTF.

This clonotype appeared a single time. This chain uses TRBV7-3 with TRBJ1-2; no clear D gene. The CDR3 is made up of 12 amino acids. With 3 bases removed from V and 7 bases from J, the gap between germline ends came to 9 bases. The germline V gene has CDR1 SGHTA and CDR2 FQGTGA. CDR3 loop: CASSFEPGGYTF. DNA of the CDR3: TGTGCCAGCAGCTTTGAGCCTGGTGGCTACACCTTC.

This clonotype was found a few times. The J gene is TRBJ2-3, the V gene TRBV7-2; TRBD2 matches 7 bases. CDR1 is SGHTA, CDR2 FQGNSA, per germline. The junction had 6 bases not matched to a gene; V was cut back by 1 base and J by 5 bases. The CDR3 loop spans 15 amino acids. This CDR3 is CASSLGRGIIDTQYF. CDR3 sequence (DNA): TGTGCCAGCAGCTTAGGGCGGGGGATCATAGATACGCAGTATTTT.

The rearrangement uses TRBV6-4 and TRBJ1-1; D is perhaps TRBD1 (5 bases). The CDR3 is 14 amino acids. CDR1 and CDR2 from the germline V gene are MRHNA and SNTAGT. With 5 bases removed from V and 3 bases from J, the gap between germline ends came to 13 bases. The CDR3 here is CASSNDWGDTEAFF. The CDR3 DNA reads TGTGCCAGCAGTAACGACTGGGGGGACACTGAAGCTTTCTTT.

This clonotype occurred a few times. The J gene is TRBJ2-1, the V gene TRBV15, with 9 bases matching TRBD2. The germline V gene encodes CDR1 LNHNV and CDR2 YYDKDF (reference sequence). J lost 4 bases, V lost 0 bases, and 10 bases had no gene match. The CDR3 loop spans 18 amino acids. In DNA, the CDR3 is TGTGCCACCAGCAGAGATACCATTAGGACTAGCGTATACAATGAGCAGTTCTTC. Translation: CATSRDTIRTSVYNEQFF.

The J gene is TRBJ2-3, the V gene TRBV27, with D hard to call. V gave up 7 bases and J gave up 0 bases, with 11 bases separating them. Germline CDR1 is MNHEY and CDR2 is SMNVEV (reference sequence). This CDR3 has 14 amino acids. The CDR3 DNA reads as TGTGCCAGCATGTTAGGAGCTAGCACAGATACGCAGTATTTT. This sequence encodes CASMLGASTDTQYF.

The chain employs TRBV4-2 and TRBJ1-4, with a possible D match to TRBD1 (5 bases). V lost 0 bases and J 0 bases, leaving 8 bases between the germline ends. Looked up from germline, CDR1 is LGHNA and CDR2 is YNFKEQ. The CDR3 length is 16 residues. For the CDR3, the DNA is TGTGCCAGCAGCCAAGAAATGGGGGCAACTAATGAAAAACTGTTTTTT. Encoded protein: CASSQEMGATNEKLFF.

This clonotype was observed a few times. This sequence joins TRBV4-1 and TRBJ1-6; TRBD1 aligns across 8 bases. Looked up from germline, CDR1 is MGHRA and CDR2 is YSYEKL. This CDR3 has 14 amino acids. V gave up 6 bases and J gave up 5 bases; unmatched junction bases: 3. CDR3 in amino acids: CASRYRGDNSPLHF. The DNA for the CDR3 is TGCGCCAGCAGGTACAGGGGGGATAATTCACCCCTCCACTTT.

This clonotype has more than one count but fewer than ten. The V call is TRBV6-6, the J call TRBJ2-4, with TRBD2 matching over 8 bases. This CDR3 is 17 amino acids long. CDR1 and CDR2 from the germline V gene are MNHNY and SVGAGI (reference sequence). With 2 bases clipped from V and 4 bases from J, the junction kept 10 bases outside the gene matches. CDR3: CASSYPPGAGEKNIQYF. In nucleotides, the CDR3 is TGTGCCAGCAGTTACCCCCCAGGAGCGGGGGAGAAAAACATTCAGTACTTC.

Many counts were recorded for this clonotype. The chain uses TRBV7-2 and TRBJ1-3, with a tentative D call TRBD1 (5 bases). V shed 4 bases and J shed 1 base, with 11 bases lying between them. This CDR3 region has 15 residues. Germline V gene data show CDR1 as SGHTA and CDR2 as FQGNSA. Here the CDR3 reads CASSSSGISGNTIYF. CDR3 nucleotides: TGTGCCAGCAGCTCCTCAGGGATATCTGGAAACACCATATATTTT.